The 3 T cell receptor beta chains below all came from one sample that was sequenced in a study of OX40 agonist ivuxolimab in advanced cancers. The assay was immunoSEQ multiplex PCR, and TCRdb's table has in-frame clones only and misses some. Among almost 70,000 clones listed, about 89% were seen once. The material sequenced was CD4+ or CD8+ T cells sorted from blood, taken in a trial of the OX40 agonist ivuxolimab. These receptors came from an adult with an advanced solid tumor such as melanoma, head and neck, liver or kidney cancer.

This CDR3 is CASSVPTRRETQYF. The CDR3 DNA follows: TGTGCCAGTAGTGTACCTACGCGGCGGGAGACCCAGTACTTC. The rearrangement joins TRBV19 to TRBJ2-5; D not certain. Per germline, CDR1 LNHDA and CDR2 SQIVND (reference sequence). V was shortened by 5 bases and J by 5 bases, with 15 bases between the two germline ends. The CDR3 contains 14 residues.

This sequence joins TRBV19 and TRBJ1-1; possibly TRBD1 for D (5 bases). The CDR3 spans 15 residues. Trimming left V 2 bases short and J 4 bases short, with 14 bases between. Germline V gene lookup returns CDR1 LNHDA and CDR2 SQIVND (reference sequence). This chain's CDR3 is CASSITREVSTEAFF. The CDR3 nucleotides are TGTGCCAGTAGTATAACCAGGGAGGTGAGCACTGAAGCTTTCTTT.

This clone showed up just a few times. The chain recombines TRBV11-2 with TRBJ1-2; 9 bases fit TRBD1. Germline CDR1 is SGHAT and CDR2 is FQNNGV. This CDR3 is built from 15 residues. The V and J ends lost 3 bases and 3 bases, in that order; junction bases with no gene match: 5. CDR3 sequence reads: CASSLHRGPDYGYTF. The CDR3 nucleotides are TGTGCCAGCAGCTTGCACAGGGGGCCCGACTATGGCTACACCTTC.